A single sample is the source of the 31 T cell receptor beta chains below, sequenced in a study of blood T cell repertoires in COVID-19. Only in-frame clones appear in the TCRdb table, and some are missing; sequencing was by immunoSEQ multiplex PCR. In the table there are about 97,000 clones, 70% to 90% of which are singletons. The sequencing sample was made of peripheral blood. These receptors came from a woman aged 30 to 39 with acute or convalescent COVID-19.

The chain links TRBV7-8 to TRBJ1-1, with D tentatively TRBD1 (5 bases). The CDR3 runs to 13 residues. Trimming cost V 6 bases and J 4 bases, with 12 bases left between them. CDR1 is SGHVS and CDR2 is FQNEAQ in the germline V gene. The chain's CDR3 is CASRGDWGTEAFF. In nucleotides, the CDR3 is TGTGCCAGCAGGGGGGACTGGGGCACTGAAGCTTTCTTT.

The chain employs TRBV7-9 and TRBJ1-3; a possible D gene is TRBD1 (5 bases). The V gene lost 4 bases and the J gene lost 1 base, with 14 bases spanning the gap. This CDR3 has 16 amino acids. Germline CDR1 is SEHNR and CDR2 is FQNEAQ (reference sequence). The CDR3 nucleotides read TGTGCCAGCAGCTCCCGACAGAGAGAGTCTGGAAACACCATATATTTT. This encodes CASSSRQRESGNTIYF.

This chain joins TRBV3-1 (or the pseudogene TRBV3-2) and TRBJ2-2; TRBD2 matches at 10 bases. Unmatched junction bases numbered 6, after V lost 5 bases and J lost 3 bases. The CDR3 totals 16 residues. CDR1 and CDR2 (germline): LGHDT, YNNKEL (reference sequence). This chain's CDR3 is CASSYSGGTYTGELFF. In DNA, the CDR3 is TGTGCCAGCAGCTATAGCGGGGGGACATACACCGGGGAGCTGTTTTTT.

The chain combines TRBV3-1 (or the pseudogene TRBV3-2) with TRBJ1-2; 8 bases are shared with TRBD1. With 3 bases clipped from V and 6 bases from J, the junction kept 3 bases outside the gene matches. The CDR3 is 13 residues long. The germline V gene encodes CDR1 LGHDT and CDR2 YNNKEL (reference sequence). For the CDR3, the DNA is TGTGCCAGCAGCCAGCGACAGGGGAATGGCTACACCTTC. Amino acid sequence: CASSQRQGNGYTF.

V and J are TRBV9 and TRBJ2-2; 7 nucleotides align to TRBD1. This CDR3 is built from 16 residues. Trimming cost V 0 bases and J 3 bases; bases outside gene matches: 5. Looked up from germline, CDR1 is SGDLS and CDR2 is YYNGEE. For the CDR3, the DNA is TGTGCCAGCAGCGTAGAAGGGACAGTCTACACCGGGGAGCTGTTTTTT. Its translation: CASSVEGTVYTGELFF. The whole variable domain, remainder taken from reference TRBV9 and TRBJ2-2, is DSGVTQTPKHLITATGQRVTLRCSPRSGDLSVYWYQQSLDQGLQFLIQYYNGEERAKGNILERFSAQQFPDLHSELNLSSLELGDSALYFCASSVEGTVYTGELFFGEGSRLTVL.

The rearrangement uses TRBV11-3 and TRBJ1-6; 9 bases match TRBD1. This CDR3 has 15 residues. Trimming took 3 bases from V and 10 from J; bases not matched to a gene: 7. Per germline, CDR1 SGHNT and CDR2 YENEEA. The DNA for the CDR3 is TGTGCCAGCAGCTTTCCGGGACAGGGTACCTCACCCCTCCACTTT. Translating gives CASSFPGQGTSPLHF.

Notes on this clone: Distinct nucleotide sequences in the sample also encode this CDR3. The V and J genes are TRBV5-1 and TRBJ2-5, with 9 nucleotides matching TRBD2. Trimming took 1 base from V and 3 from J; bases not matched to a gene: 1. Germline CDR1 and CDR2: SGHRS and YFSETQ. The CDR3 has 14 residues. CDR3 region: CASSLLAGEETQYF. CDR3 in DNA: TGCGCCAGCAGCTTGTTAGCGGGGGAAGAGACCCAGTACTTC.

The V and J genes are TRBV7-9 and TRBJ2-7; 8 nucleotides match TRBD1. The junction had 3 bases not matched to a gene; V was cut back by 5 bases and J by 0 bases. Germline V gives CDR1 SEHNR, CDR2 FQNEAQ (reference sequence). The CDR3 covers 14 residues. The CDR3 bases are TGTGCCAGCAGCCGGACAGGGAGCTCCTACGAGCAGTACTTC. It translates to CASSRTGSSYEQYF.

The chain employs TRBV5-1 and TRBJ2-3, with 9 bases lining up with TRBD1. The CDR3 totals 15 residues. V lost 1 base and J lost 5; bases outside the gene matches: 5. The germline CDR1 and CDR2 sequences are SGHRS and YFSETQ. For the CDR3, the DNA is TGCGCCAGCAGCTTGATCGACAGGGGGAAAGATACGCAGTATTTT. This sequence encodes CASSLIDRGKDTQYF.

The rearrangement joins TRBV19 to TRBJ1-1, with D possibly being TRBD1 (5 bases). This CDR3 region has 13 residues. Trimming removed 0 bases from V and 7 bases from J, with 9 bases in between. From germline, CDR1 is LNHDA and CDR2 SQIVND (reference sequence). In DNA form, the CDR3 reads TGTGCCAGTAGTATAGATGGGGGGGGTGAAGCTTTCTTT. This codes for CASSIDGGGEAFF.

The chain is built from TRBV7-9 and TRBJ1-1, with D uncertain. The CDR3 extends over 12 amino acids. Germline lookup yields CDR1 SEHNR and CDR2 FQNEAQ (reference sequence). V shed 1 base and J shed 9 bases, with 9 bases lying between them. CDR3 sequence reads: CASSLDEGKAFF. Written as DNA, the CDR3 is TGTGCCAGCAGCTTAGACGAGGGAAAAGCTTTCTTT.

This chain joins TRBV30 and TRBJ1-3; D ambiguous. This CDR3 has 13 amino acids. The germline V and J ends were trimmed by 8 bases and 6 bases, with 17 bases remaining between them. Germline loops: CDR1 GTSNPN, CDR2 SVGIG (reference sequence). The CDR3 reads CAHLRPFENTIYF. DNA for the CDR3: TGTGCCCATCTGAGGCCCTTCGAAAACACCATATATTTT.

The chain has TRBV30 and TRBJ2-7; 7 nucleotides match TRBD2. The CDR3 extends over 15 amino acids. The V gene's germline CDR1 is GTSNPN and CDR2 SVGIG (reference sequence). The V and J ends lost 2 bases and 0 bases, in that order; junction bases with no gene match: 7. Here the CDR3 reads CAWSPLGGPSYEQYF. For the CDR3, the DNA is TGTGCCTGGAGTCCCCTGGGAGGGCCCTCCTACGAGCAGTACTTC.

As for this clone: The same CDR3 arises from other DNA sequences in this sample as well. CDR3 nucleotides: TGCGCCAGCAGCTCAGACAGGGCTAACTATGGCTACACCTTC. It specifies CASSSDRANYGYTF. V and J are TRBV5-1 and TRBJ1-2; 7 positions match TRBD1. The germline gives CDR1 SGHRS, CDR2 YFSETQ. The CDR3 is 14 residues long. V was clipped by 3 bases and J by 0 bases; unmatched bases: 2.

The rearrangement uses TRBV3-1 (or the pseudogene TRBV3-2) and TRBJ1-1; D gene uncertain. This CDR3 region has 13 residues. V shed 4 bases and J shed 8 bases, with 14 bases lying between them. In germline, CDR1 is LGHDT, CDR2 YNNKEL (reference sequence). The CDR3 coding sequence is TGTGCCAGCAGCCCCCTTTGGGCACAAGAAGCTTTCTTT. Translating it yields CASSPLWAQEAFF.

This clone was counted a single time. The chain joins TRBV7-9 to TRBJ1-4; 8 nucleotides align to TRBD1. Germline CDR1 is SEHNR and CDR2 is FQNEAQ (reference sequence). The length of the CDR3 is 15 residues. Germline trimming cut 5 bases from V and 3 bases from J; bases unmatched to any gene: 5. CDR3 nucleotides: TGTGCCAGCAGCCCGAGGGACAGGTCTAATGAAAAACTGTTTTTT. Protein sequence: CASSPRDRSNEKLFF. Combining the CDR3 with reference TRBV7-9 and TRBJ1-4 gives the whole variable domain DTGVSQNPRHKITKRGQNVTFRCDPISEHNRLYWYRQTLGQGPEFLTYFQNEAQLEKSRLLSDRFSAERPKGSFSTLEIQRTEQGDSAMYLCASSPRDRSNEKLFFGSGTQLSVL.

V gene TRBV27 combines with J gene TRBJ2-3, with a weak D call TRBD2 (6 bases). V shed 5 bases and J shed 1 base, with 10 bases lying between them. The length of the CDR3 is 14 residues. CDR1 is MNHEY and CDR2 is SMNVEV in the germline V gene (reference sequence). The DNA for the CDR3 is TGTGCCAGCAGTCCGGGGGTACGCACAGATACGCAGTATTTT. Translating gives CASSPGVRTDTQYF.

This clone was recorded once. The V and J genes are TRBV30 and TRBJ1-4, with 7 nucleotides matching TRBD1. Trimming removed 2 bases from V and 9 bases from J; junction bases left unmatched: 6. The CDR3 extends over 13 amino acids. Germline CDR1 GTSNPN, CDR2 SVGIG (reference sequence). The CDR3 spells CAWSLRQGQKLFF. The CDR3 nucleotides are TGTGCCTGGAGTCTGCGACAGGGCCAAAAACTGTTTTTT.

The chain links TRBV7-9 to TRBJ2-3, with 11 positions matching TRBD2. Germline values: CDR1 SEHNR, CDR2 FQNEAQ (reference sequence). V shed 4 bases, J shed 2 bases, and the junction held 2 bases outside the gene matches. The CDR3 spans 15 residues. DNA for the CDR3: TGTGCCAGCAGCTCGACTAGCGGGGCCACAGATACGCAGTATTTT. Protein product: CASSSTSGATDTQYF.

This clone was counted a few times. This chain connects TRBV6-4 to TRBJ1-5, with D hard to call. The CDR3 contains 14 residues. The germline V gene encodes CDR1 MRHNA and CDR2 SNTAGT. V was cut by 7 bases and J by 4 bases, with 14 bases left in between. CDR3 region: CASTPAGGNQPQHF. The DNA for the CDR3 is TGTGCCAGCACCCCCGCAGGTGGTAATCAGCCCCAGCATTTT.

The CDR3 sequence is CASSLSPATGAYEQYF. In DNA, the CDR3 is TGCGCCAGCAGCTTGAGTCCTGCGACAGGGGCCTACGAGCAGTACTTC. This chain joins TRBV5-1 and TRBJ2-7; 8 positions agree with TRBD1. The CDR3 has 16 residues. Germline CDR1 and CDR2: SGHRS and YFSETQ. With 1 base clipped from V and 2 bases from J, the junction kept 8 bases outside the gene matches.

The rearrangement uses TRBV28 and TRBJ2-2, with 8 bases matching TRBD1. CDR3 length: 17 residues. Germline assignment: CDR1 MDHEN and CDR2 SYDVKM. Trimming took 4 bases from V and 5 from J; bases not matched to a gene: 12. The chain's CDR3 is CASSSSRGQGSTGELFF. The CDR3 DNA reads TGTGCCAGCAGTTCCTCCAGGGGGCAGGGGAGTACCGGGGAGCTGTTTTTT.

The gene calls are TRBV18 and TRBJ2-7; 7 nucleotides align to TRBD1. The ends lost 2 bases at V and 6 bases at J; junction bases unmatched: 10. There are 15 residues in the CDR3. Germline V gene data show CDR1 as KGHSH and CDR2 as LQKENI. The CDR3 loop is CASSPLGDREIEQYF. For the CDR3, the DNA is TGTGCCAGCTCACCATTGGGGGACAGAGAGATCGAGCAGTACTTC.

This chain uses TRBV2 with TRBJ2-2; D might be TRBD1 (6 bases). The CDR3 loop spans 14 amino acids. V was shortened by 7 bases and J by 6 bases, with 15 bases between the two germline ends. Germline lookup yields CDR1 SNHLY and CDR2 FYNNEI. The CDR3 spells CASIPDRGAGELFF. DNA for the CDR3: TGTGCCAGCATCCCGGACAGAGGGGCCGGGGAGCTGTTTTTT.

The chain has TRBV5-1 and TRBJ1-1, with a possible D match to TRBD1 (5 bases). In germline, CDR1 is SGHRS, CDR2 YFSETQ. V dropped 3 bases and J dropped 5 bases, with 14 bases sitting between them. The CDR3 loop spans 14 amino acids. The CDR3 reads CASSSPGRVTEAFF. In nucleotides, the CDR3 is TGCGCCAGCAGCTCCCCAGGGAGGGTAACTGAAGCTTTCTTT.

The chain employs TRBV27 and TRBJ2-1; 7 bases align to TRBD1. The J segment lost 3 bases and the V segment lost 4 bases, leaving 6 bases of the junction unmatched. CDR3 size: 15 residues. Per the germline V gene, CDR1 is MNHEY and CDR2 is SMNVEV (reference sequence). The CDR3 DNA sequence: TGTGCCAGCAGTTACCCGACAGGGAACTACAATGAGCAGTTCTTC. Translating gives CASSYPTGNYNEQFF.

The chain links TRBV4-2 to TRBJ2-3, with 12 bases fitting TRBD2. The CDR3 covers 15 residues. CDR1 and CDR2 from the germline V gene are LGHNA and YNFKEQ. The trim removed 1 base at V and 6 bases at J, leaving 2 bases unmatched. Here the CDR3 reads CASSQGTSGADTQYF. CDR3 nucleotides: TGTGCCAGCAGCCAAGGGACTAGCGGGGCGGATACGCAGTATTTT.

CDR3 residues: CASSWDKNTEAFF. The CDR3, as DNA: TGCGCCAGCAGCTGGGACAAGAACACTGAAGCTTTCTTT. V usage is TRBV5-1 and J usage is TRBJ1-1, with D perhaps matching TRBD1 (6 bases). V was cut by 3 bases and J by 1 base, with 7 bases left in between. The CDR3 loop spans 13 amino acids. The germline CDR1 and CDR2 sequences are SGHRS and YFSETQ.

The gene calls are TRBV27 and TRBJ2-7; 7 nucleotides match TRBD2. The CDR3 loop spans 14 amino acids. J lost 1 base, V lost 6 bases, and 6 bases had no gene match. CDR1 and CDR2 (germline): MNHEY, SMNVEV (reference sequence). As DNA, the CDR3 is TGTGCCAGCAGGTACAGCGGGGTTTCCTACGAGCAGTACTTC. Amino acids: CASRYSGVSYEQYF.

The rearrangement joins TRBV3-1 (or the pseudogene TRBV3-2) to TRBJ2-1; 9 bases align to TRBD1. Per germline, CDR1 LGHDT and CDR2 YNNKEL (reference sequence). V was pared by 1 base and J by 8 bases, with 3 bases of the junction left unmatched. The CDR3 contains 14 residues. The CDR3 here is CASSQAGTGYEQFF. DNA of the CDR3: TGTGCCAGCAGCCAAGCCGGGACAGGGTATGAGCAGTTCTTC.

This clone was detected only a few times. V gene TRBV24-1 combines with J gene TRBJ2-1; 12 nucleotides agree with TRBD2. There are 19 residues in the CDR3. Germline V gene lookup returns CDR1 KGHDR and CDR2 SFDVKD. V lost 5 bases and J lost 0; bases outside the gene matches: 10. CDR3 loop: CATSVGGLAGPSSYNEQFF. The CDR3 nucleotides are TGTGCCACCAGTGTTGGGGGACTAGCGGGCCCTAGCTCCTACAATGAGCAGTTCTTC.